The 19 T cell receptor beta chains listed next were all sequenced from one sample in a study of T-cell reconstitution after alpha-beta-depleted transplantation in children. Molecular barcoding with unique molecular identifiers was used for the TCRbeta library. TCRdb analysed the PCR reads with MiXCR anew, one entry per CDR3 protein. The sample shows around 530,000 distinct CDR3 sequences, around a third of them seen only once. The sample was PBMCs from the stem cell graft donor, taken from the stem cell graft. These receptors all come from a human donor who donated a stem cell graft to a child with aplastic anemia.

This clonotype came up a few times. The chain couples TRBV27 to TRBJ1-2; TRBD1 might be the D (5 bases). CDR1 and CDR2 from the germline V gene are MNHEY and SMNVEV (reference sequence). This CDR3 contains 15 residues. Trimming left V 5 bases short and J 8 bases short, with 21 bases between. The DNA of the CDR3 is TGTGCCAGCAGTCCCCGCCCTTTAGGGGCAGGAGGCTACACCTTC. As protein: CASSPRPLGAGGYTF.

This chain links TRBV29-1 with TRBJ2-2; 14 bases match TRBD2. This CDR3 comprises 16 residues. Losses at the gene ends were 1 base for V and 4 bases for J; bases not matched to a gene: 2. CDR1 and CDR2 (germline): SQVTM, ANQGSEA. The CDR3 DNA is TGCAGCGTTGAAGGGACTAGCGGGAGGTCCACCGGGGAGCTGTTTTTT. Residues: CSVEGTSGRSTGELFF.

The chain has TRBV7-2 and TRBJ2-1; the D is unclear. Trimming cost V 0 bases and J 4 bases, with 7 bases left between them. Germline V CDR1 and CDR2: SGHTA, FQGNSA. The CDR3 is 14 amino acids. Here the CDR3 DNA reads TGTGCCAGCAGCTTAGCGCCCCTTTACAATGAGCAGTTCTTC. Protein: CASSLAPLYNEQFF.

In its sample, this clonotype was seen a few times. The chain carries TRBV4-3 and TRBJ1-1; D gene uncertain. CDR3 length: 13 amino acids. V shed 3 bases and J shed 0 bases, with 5 bases lying between them. Germline-derived CDR1 and CDR2 are LGHNA and YSLEER. The DNA for the CDR3 is TGCGCCAGCAGCCACGGGCTGAACACTGAAGCTTTCTTT. It is translated as CASSHGLNTEAFF.

The J gene is TRBJ2-6, the V gene TRBV20-1, with D uncertain. This CDR3 contains 14 residues. Between the trimmed V and J ends, which lost 3 bases and 4 bases, there was a span of 10 bases. Germline V gives CDR1 DFQATT, CDR2 SNEGSKA (reference sequence). The CDR3 reads CSASGQPGANVLTF. The CDR3, as DNA: TGCAGTGCTAGCGGTCAACCCGGGGCCAACGTCCTGACTTTC.

V is TRBV5-4 and J is TRBJ2-7; 8 bases line up with TRBD1. Trimming cost V 2 bases and J 6 bases; bases outside gene matches: 4. The CDR3 sequence is 13 residues long. Germline assignment: CDR1 SGHNT and CDR2 YYREEE (reference sequence). The CDR3 spells CASSFDRGIEQYV. The CDR3 nucleotides are TGTGCCAGCAGCTTCGACAGGGGAATCGAGCAGTACGTC.

This clonotype was detected a few times. This sequence joins TRBV5-5 and TRBJ2-5; D is possibly TRBD1 (7 bases). The CDR3 consists of 14 residues. Trimming left V 4 bases short and J 1 base short, with 11 bases between. Germline-derived CDR1 and CDR2 are SGHKS and YYEKEE (reference sequence). CDR3 DNA sequence: TGTGCCAGCAGCCAGGAGGGGGCCCAAGAGACCCAGTACTTC. This gives the protein CASSQEGAQETQYF.

V is TRBV20-1 and J is TRBJ2-1; TRBD2 is a possible D gene (6 bases). This CDR3 comprises 12 residues. V was clipped by 6 bases and J by 9 bases, with 15 bases between them. Germline values: CDR1 DFQATT, CDR2 SNEGSKA (reference sequence). CDR3 sequence (DNA): TGCAGTGCCACAACGGGAGAACTTGAGCAGTTCTTC. Its translation: CSATTGELEQFF.

The chain recombines TRBV29-1 with TRBJ2-4, with TRBD1 identical over 10 bases. Trimming at V came to 4 bases and at J to 2 bases, leaving 11 bases not matched to a gene. The CDR3 is made up of 17 amino acids. The germline V gene has CDR1 SQVTM and CDR2 ANQGSEA. CDR3 sequence: CSVGGTGVYTSKNIQYF. In DNA, the CDR3 is TGCAGCGTTGGCGGGACAGGGGTCTACACGTCCAAAAACATTCAGTACTTC.

The V call is TRBV5-6, the J call TRBJ1-2; tentatively, D is TRBD1 (5 bases). Per the germline V gene, CDR1 is SGHDT and CDR2 is YYEEEE. V dropped 7 bases and J dropped 4 bases, with 26 bases sitting between them. This CDR3 spans 17 amino acids. The CDR3 sequence: CASDPSGRGSSVYGYTF. CDR3 sequence (DNA): TGTGCCAGCGACCCATCCGGCCGGGGGAGTAGCGTCTATGGCTACACCTTC. The whole variable domain, filled in from reference TRBV5-6 and TRBJ1-2, reads DAGVTQSPTHLIKTRGQQVTLRCSPKSGHDTVSWYQQALGQGPQFIFQYYEEEERQRGNFPDRFSGHQFPNYSSELNVNALLLGDSALYLCASDPSGRGSSVYGYTFGSGTRLTVV.

The chain links TRBV20-1 to TRBJ2-3; 8 bases agree with TRBD2. This CDR3 comprises 15 residues. CDR1 DFQATT and CDR2 SNEGSKA come from the germline V gene (reference sequence). Trimming cost V 5 bases and J 0 bases; bases outside gene matches: 7. The CDR3, as DNA: TGCAGTGCTGAACCCATAGCGGGAAGCACAGATACGCAGTATTTT. Protein product: CSAEPIAGSTDTQYF.

The sample holds many counts of this clonotype. The DNA for the CDR3 is TGTGCCAGCAGCGACACAGGGGGCGCGTATGGCTACACCTTC. Translation: CASSDTGGAYGYTF. The chain recombines TRBV11-2 with TRBJ1-2; 9 bases agree with TRBD1. Germline CDR1 is SGHAT and CDR2 is FQNNGV. The CDR3 is made up of 14 amino acids. V gave up 5 bases and J gave up 5 bases; unmatched junction bases: 6.

The chain has TRBV12-3 or TRBV12-4 and TRBJ1-1; the D is unclear. V lost 2 bases and J lost 3, with 4 bases in between. The CDR3 runs 12 residues. The CDR3 loop is CASSLRHTEAFF. The CDR3 nucleotides are TGTGCCAGCAGTTTACGGCACACTGAAGCTTTCTTT.

There are a few counts of this clonotype. This chain connects TRBV7-9 to TRBJ1-3; D remains unclear. CDR1 SEHNR and CDR2 FQNEAQ come from the germline V gene (reference sequence). The CDR3 extends over 14 amino acids. The CDR3 region is CASSVWGSGNTIYF. The CDR3 DNA follows: TGTGCATCCTCAGTTTGGGGCTCTGGAAACACCATATATTTT.

The table lists this clonotype with a few counts. The V and J genes are TRBV14 and TRBJ1-1, with D maybe TRBD1 (5 bases). The CDR3 has 18 residues. V was cut by 0 bases and J by 0 bases, with 17 bases left in between. Germline V CDR1 and CDR2: SGHDN, FVKESK. In DNA, the CDR3 is TGTGCCAGCAGCCAAGAAGGCCGGGGCGGCAGGATGAACACTGAAGCTTTCTTT. Translating it yields CASSQEGRGGRMNTEAFF.

The chain couples TRBV19 to TRBJ1-4; D might be TRBD1 (6 bases). Trimming cost V 8 bases and J 2 bases, with 12 bases left between them. CDR1 and CDR2 (germline): LNHDA, SQIVND (reference sequence). There are 14 residues in the CDR3. CDR3: CASRRGSTNEKLFF. In nucleotides, the CDR3 is TGTGCCAGTCGCAGGGGTAGCACTAATGAAAAACTGTTTTTT.

CDR3 bases: TGCAGCGTTGATTCTGCCTACTATGGCTACACCTTC. Protein product: CSVDSAYYGYTF. J is TRBJ1-2 and V is TRBV29-1, with D hard to call. There are 12 residues in the CDR3. V gave up 3 bases and J gave up 3 bases, with 8 bases separating them. Germline assignment: CDR1 SQVTM and CDR2 ANQGSEA.

As concerns this clonotype: One base away lies a much larger clone, so this may be a sequencing read error. This chain uses TRBV7-2 with TRBJ2-5; the D gene could be TRBD1 or TRBD2 (5 bases each). Germline loops: CDR1 SGHTA, CDR2 FQGNSA. V lost 8 bases and J lost 4, with 20 bases in between. The CDR3 runs to 15 residues. CDR3 sequence: CASGDQGRVSETQYF. Written as DNA, the CDR3 is TGTGCCAGCGGGGACCAAGGTCGGGTTTCAGAGACCCAGTACTTC.

V gene TRBV27 combines with J gene TRBJ2-5; D might be TRBD1 or TRBD2, each matching 6 bases. CDR1 is MNHEY and CDR2 is SMNVEV in the germline V gene (reference sequence). This CDR3 has 18 residues. V shed 6 bases and J shed 2 bases, with 25 bases lying between them. The CDR3 nucleotides are TGTGCCAGCAGCGGAACACATTCTGTGGGGGCGGGACAAGAGACCCAGTACTTC. It encodes CASSGTHSVGAGQETQYF.